One and the same sample provided the 19 T cell receptor beta chains below, sequenced in a study of T cell repertoires in cytomegalovirus infection. TCRdb ran MiXCR on the reads and lists one entry per CDR3 protein. The sample lists 740,000 or so distinct CDR3 sequences; less than 40% were seen once. Sequenced input: PBMCs. The receptors originated from a human donor in good health (CMV status not recorded). Some clones in this sample may be carry-over from other donors' samples.

This clonotype was detected ten times or more. The chain employs TRBV28 and TRBJ2-3, with 8 positions matching TRBD1. V shed 4 bases, J shed 1 base, and the junction held 4 bases outside the gene matches. This CDR3 region has 15 residues. Germline-derived CDR1 and CDR2 are MDHEN and SYDVKM. CDR3 amino acids: CASSSPGQGTDTQYF. In DNA form, the CDR3 reads TGTGCCAGCAGTTCTCCGGGACAGGGCACAGATACGCAGTATTTT.

The chain links TRBV7-9 to TRBJ2-6; D possibly corresponds to TRBD1 (6 bases). The CDR3 is 20 amino acids. The germline V and J ends were trimmed by 4 bases and 4 bases, with 26 bases remaining between them. The V gene's germline CDR1 is SEHNR and CDR2 FQNEAQ (reference sequence). The CDR3 DNA follows: TGTGCCAGCAGCTCCGAGAGGCAAACCAGGGGATGGGCGGGGGCCAACGTCCTGACTTTC. The encoded protein is CASSSERQTRGWAGANVLTF.

Only a few counts were recorded for this clonotype. This sequence joins TRBV12-3 or TRBV12-4 and TRBJ2-1, with 13 bases matching TRBD2. The CDR3 extends over 15 amino acids. The V gene end was trimmed by 8 bases and the J gene end by 6 bases; junction bases not matched to a gene: 7. The CDR3 coding sequence is TGTGCCAGCCAATCGGGACTAGCGGGATTCAATGAGCAGTTCTTC. Its protein is CASQSGLAGFNEQFF.

This chain connects TRBV20-1 to TRBJ1-1, with TRBD1 as a possible D gene (6 bases). The length of the CDR3 is 14 residues. The germline CDR1 and CDR2 sequences are DFQATT and SNEGSKA (reference sequence). The V end lost 6 bases, the J end lost 0 bases, and 14 bases lay between the germline ends. CDR3 sequence (DNA): TGCAGTGCCCAACAGGGACCCATGAACACTGAAGCTTTCTTT. Protein product: CSAQQGPMNTEAFF.

This clonotype is a singleton in its sample. V usage is TRBV30 and J usage is TRBJ2-7, with 9 bases aligning to TRBD2. J lost 0 bases, V lost 5 bases, and 5 bases had no gene match. Germline values: CDR1 GTSNPN, CDR2 SVGIG (reference sequence). The CDR3 has 14 amino acids. The chain's CDR3 is CAWARGGSSYEQYF. The DNA for the CDR3 is TGTGCCTGGGCGCGGGGGGGGAGCTCCTACGAGCAGTACTTC. The full variable domain, completed using reference TRBV30 and TRBJ2-7, is SQTIHQWPATLVQPVGSPLSLECTVEGTSNPNLYWYRQAAGRGLQLLFYSVGIGQISSEVPQNLSASRPQDRQFILSSKKLLLSDSGFYLCAWARGGSSYEQYFGPGTRLTVT.

This clonotype has a handful of counts. The chain uses TRBV12-3 or TRBV12-4 and TRBJ2-1; D is unresolved. The V and J ends lost 3 bases and 0 bases respectively, with 6 bases between them. The CDR3 is 14 amino acids. CDR3 residues: CASSFKSSYNEQFF. The DNA of the CDR3 is TGTGCCAGCAGTTTTAAGAGCTCCTACAATGAGCAGTTCTTC.

This clonotype was detected a few times. V gene TRBV7-2 combines with J gene TRBJ2-5, with D possibly TRBD2 on 5 matching bases. From germline, CDR1 is SGHTA and CDR2 FQGNSA. Trimming pared 5 bases from V and 5 bases from J, leaving 18 bases between. This CDR3 is built from 15 residues. CDR3 amino acids: CASSRPARTRETQYF. The CDR3 bases are TGTGCCAGCAGCCGGCCTGCGCGGACTCGGGAGACCCAGTACTTC.

About this clonotype: Relative to the germline gene, one junction end is altered; a read error may explain this. The J gene is TRBJ1-5, the V gene TRBV19; a possible D gene is TRBD1 (5 bases). Per germline, CDR1 LNHDA and CDR2 SQIVND (reference sequence). The CDR3 contains 11 residues. CDR3 amino acids: CASSAGGSHNF. For the CDR3, the DNA is TGTGCCAGTAGTGCCGGGGGGTCCCATAATTTT.

Points on this clonotype: Germline is not matched at one junction end, which may reflect a read error. The chain joins TRBV6-1 to TRBJ2-1; D gene uncertain. The CDR3 has 13 residues. CDR1 is MNHNS and CDR2 is SASEGT in the germline V gene. CDR3 region: CSSNPSSYNEQFF. CDR3 in DNA: TGTTCCAGCAACCCAAGCTCCTACAATGAGCAGTTCTTC.

J is TRBJ2-4 and V is TRBV12-3 or TRBV12-4; perhaps TRBD1 as D (6 bases). This CDR3 region has 16 residues. The ends were cut back, 6 bases at V and 8 bases at J, with 23 bases in the middle. The CDR3 nucleotides are TGTGCCAGCAGCCCAAATTCCGGGACATCTGGTGACATTCAGTACTTC. The encoded protein is CASSPNSGTSGDIQYF.

The gene calls are TRBV29-1 and TRBJ2-2; 7 positions agree with TRBD1. The CDR3 contains 13 residues. Germline values: CDR1 SQVTM, CDR2 ANQGSEA. The junction had 4 bases not matched to a gene; V was cut back by 6 bases and J by 3 bases. CDR3: CSVRQGDTGELFF. For the CDR3, the DNA is TGCAGCGTGCGACAGGGCGACACCGGGGAGCTGTTTTTT.

This clonotype has a handful of counts. The rearrangement links TRBV23-1 to TRBJ2-7; 8 positions agree with TRBD2. TRBV23-1 is filed as an ORF, its function uncertain. Trimming cost V 0 bases and J 5 bases; bases outside gene matches: 6. The CDR3 has 15 residues. CDR3 amino acids: CASSQSGREGDEQYF. Here the CDR3 DNA reads TGCGCCAGCAGTCAATCGGGTCGGGAGGGGGACGAGCAGTACTTC.

The CDR3 bases are TGTGCCAGCAGCTCCAAGTTCAGACAACAGAACACTGAAGCTTTCTTT. It translates to CASSSKFRQQNTEAFF. J is TRBJ1-1 and V is TRBV11-2; D gene uncertain. The germline V gene encodes CDR1 SGHAT and CDR2 FQNNGV. V was pared by 4 bases and J by 1 base, with 16 bases between. CDR3 length: 16 residues.

The rearrangement joins TRBV7-2 to TRBJ1-1; unclear D gene. In germline, CDR1 is SGHTA, CDR2 FQGNSA. This CDR3 comprises 14 residues. Deletions cut 1 base from V and 3 bases from J, with 9 bases between. The CDR3 protein is CASSLDPVHTEAFF. The CDR3 DNA is TGTGCCAGCAGCTTAGATCCGGTTCACACTGAAGCTTTCTTT.

This clonotype was found a few times. The J gene is TRBJ2-2, the V gene TRBV7-8; possibly TRBD2 for D (6 bases). This CDR3 has 16 residues. V shed 7 bases and J shed 2 bases, with 17 bases lying between them. Germline CDR1 SGHVS, CDR2 FQNEAQ. The chain's CDR3 is CASTPGGGINTGELFF. CDR3 DNA sequence: TGTGCCAGCACCCCGGGCGGCGGGATTAACACCGGGGAGCTGTTTTTT.

This clonotype showed up just a few times. This chain uses TRBV28 with TRBJ1-5, with D possibly TRBD1 on 5 matching bases. Germline CDR1 MDHEN, CDR2 SYDVKM. The CDR3 has 13 residues. The ends were cut back, 6 bases at V and 2 bases at J, with 8 bases in the middle. CDR3 region: CASRGTRNQPQHF. In DNA form, the CDR3 reads TGTGCCAGCAGGGGGACGCGCAATCAGCCCCAGCATTTT. The variable domain in full, with the rest retrieved from reference TRBV28 and TRBJ1-5, is DVKVTQSSRYLVKRTGEKVFLECVQDMDHENMFWYRQDPGLGLRLIYFSYDVKMKEKGDIPEGYSVSREKKERFSLILESASTNQTSMYLCASRGTRNQPQHFGDGTRLSIL.

In this sample, this clonotype turned up many times. The chain is built from TRBV7-2 and TRBJ1-1, with D perhaps TRBD1 (5 bases). V lost 2 bases, J lost 0 bases, and 16 bases lay in between. Looked up from germline, CDR1 is SGHTA and CDR2 is FQGNSA. This CDR3 contains 17 residues. The CDR3 is CASSLYPDRTMNTEAFF. The CDR3, as DNA: TGTGCCAGCAGCTTATATCCCGACAGAACCATGAACACTGAAGCTTTCTTT.

Regarding this clonotype: This likely comes from a read error, as the CDR3 has no conserved phenylalanine or tryptophan at its end. V and J are TRBV7-6 and TRBJ1-1; maybe TRBD1 (6 bases). Trimming left V 2 bases short and J 5 bases short, with 12 bases between. Germline CDR1 is SGHVS and CDR2 is FNYEAQ. There are 14 residues in the CDR3. The CDR3 DNA sequence: TGTGCCAGCAGCTTAAAACAGGGTGGAACTGAAGCTTTCTTG. Translated: CASSLKQGGTEAFL.

V and J are TRBV5-1 and TRBJ1-3; maybe TRBD1 (5 bases). This CDR3 comprises 16 residues. The germline CDR1 and CDR2 sequences are SGHRS and YFSETQ. V shed 4 bases and J shed 0 bases, with 14 bases lying between them. The CDR3 protein is CASSAGPFSSGNTIYF. The CDR3 DNA sequence: TGCGCCAGCAGCGCGGGACCTTTCTCCTCTGGAAACACCATATATTTT. Full variable domain (rest looked up from reference TRBV5-1 and TRBJ1-3): KAGVTQTPRYLIKTRGQQVTLSCSPISGHRSVSWYQQTPGQGLQFLFEYFSETQRNKGNFPGRFSGRQFSNSRSEMNVSTLELGDSALYLCASSAGPFSSGNTIYFGEGSWLTVV.